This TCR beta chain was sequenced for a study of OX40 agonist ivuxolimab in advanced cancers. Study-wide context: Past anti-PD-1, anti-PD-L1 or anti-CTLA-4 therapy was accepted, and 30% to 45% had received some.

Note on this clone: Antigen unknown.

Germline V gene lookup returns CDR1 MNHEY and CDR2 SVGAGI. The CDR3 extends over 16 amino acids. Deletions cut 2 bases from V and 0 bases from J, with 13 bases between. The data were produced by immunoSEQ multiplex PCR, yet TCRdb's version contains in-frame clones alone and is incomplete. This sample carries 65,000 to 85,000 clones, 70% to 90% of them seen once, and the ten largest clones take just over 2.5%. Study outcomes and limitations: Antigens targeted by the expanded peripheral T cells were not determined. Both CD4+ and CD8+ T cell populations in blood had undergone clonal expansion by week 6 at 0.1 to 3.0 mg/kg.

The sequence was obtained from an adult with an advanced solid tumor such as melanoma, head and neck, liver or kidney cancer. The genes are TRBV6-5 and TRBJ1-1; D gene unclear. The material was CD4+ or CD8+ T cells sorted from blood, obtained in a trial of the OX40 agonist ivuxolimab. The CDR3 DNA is TGTGCCAGCAGTTACCTAGATTGGGAGCTGAACACTGAAGCTTTCTTT. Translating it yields CASSYLDWELNTEAFF.